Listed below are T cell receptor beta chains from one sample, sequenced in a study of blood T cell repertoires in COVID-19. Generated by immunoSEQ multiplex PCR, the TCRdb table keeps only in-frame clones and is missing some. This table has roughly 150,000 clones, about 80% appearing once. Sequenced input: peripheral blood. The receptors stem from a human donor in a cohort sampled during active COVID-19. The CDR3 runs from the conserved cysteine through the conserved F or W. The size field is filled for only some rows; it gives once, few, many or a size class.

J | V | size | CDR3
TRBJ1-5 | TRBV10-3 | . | CAIRDTYSNQPQHF
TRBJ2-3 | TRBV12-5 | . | CASEITGAEGDTQYF
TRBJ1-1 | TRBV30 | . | CAYLKGVSEAFF
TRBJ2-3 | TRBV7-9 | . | CASSSRGLAGGRGPDTQYF
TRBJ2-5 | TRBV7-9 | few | CASSLGGGVQETQYF
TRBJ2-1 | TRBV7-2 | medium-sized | CASSLTGLNEQFF
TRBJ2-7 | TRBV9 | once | CASSPSRYEQYF
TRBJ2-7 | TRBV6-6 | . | CASSYSFRGQDEQYF
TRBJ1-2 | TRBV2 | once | CASSRTRLNNYGYTF
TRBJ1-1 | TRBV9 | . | CASSVGQGAPAEAFF
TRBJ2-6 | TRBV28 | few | CASSWTDWVGVGGANVLTF
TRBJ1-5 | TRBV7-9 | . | CASSLVTPGGRQPQHF
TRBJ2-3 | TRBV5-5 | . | CASSGGSTDTQYF
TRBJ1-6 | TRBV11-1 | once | CASSPRDRGNSPLHF
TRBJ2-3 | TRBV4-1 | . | CASSKTGTSGGTDTQYF
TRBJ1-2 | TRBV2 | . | CASIGGVYGYTF
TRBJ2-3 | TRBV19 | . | CASTSPRVADTQYF
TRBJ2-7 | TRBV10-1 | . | CASRDRTLSSFYEQYF
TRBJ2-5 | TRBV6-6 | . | CASSRTSGTSAPGAQYF
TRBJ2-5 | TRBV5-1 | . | CASSPAGGRVQETQYF
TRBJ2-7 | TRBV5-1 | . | CASSRFPGGSSYEQYF
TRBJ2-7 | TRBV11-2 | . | CASSLVLGSTYEQYF
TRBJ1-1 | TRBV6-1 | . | CASSELLLAGDRGTEAFF
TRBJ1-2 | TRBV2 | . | CASSRGQYYGYTF
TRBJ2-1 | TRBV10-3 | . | CAITAGASGGEQFF
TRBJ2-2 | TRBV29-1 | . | CSVHQGTGELFF
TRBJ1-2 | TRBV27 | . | CASRTGGSRYGYTF
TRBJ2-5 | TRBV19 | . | CASEGGSLGETQYF
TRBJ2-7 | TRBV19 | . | CASSIRDNYEQYF
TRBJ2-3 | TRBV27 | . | CASSTTSGGADTQYF
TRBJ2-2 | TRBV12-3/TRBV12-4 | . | CASSRGYTGELFF
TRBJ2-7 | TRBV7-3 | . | CASSLTGQGAGLQYF
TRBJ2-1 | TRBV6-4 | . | CASSPGAQGANEQFF
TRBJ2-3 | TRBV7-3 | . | CARTPTDTQYF
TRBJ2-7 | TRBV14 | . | CASSRFGQGGVLEQYF
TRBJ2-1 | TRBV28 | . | CASSRWGDYNEQFF
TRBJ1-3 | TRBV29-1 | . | CSVVGGGQVFGNTIYF
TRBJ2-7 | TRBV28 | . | CASTRGGAYEQYF
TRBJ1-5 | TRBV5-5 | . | CASSSSGHRQPQHF
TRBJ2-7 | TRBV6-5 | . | CASSRDTYEQYF
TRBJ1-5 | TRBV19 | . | CASSIGGIQPQHF
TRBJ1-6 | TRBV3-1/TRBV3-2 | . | CASSPPQVNSPLHF
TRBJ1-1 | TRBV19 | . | CASSITGGAGNTEAFF